This T cell receptor beta chain was sequenced for a study of blood T cell repertoires in COVID-19. Study information: Specimens from acute and convalescent COVID-19 originated in the United States, Italy and Spain.

The table came from immunoSEQ multiplex PCR; TCRdb's copy has only in-frame clones and leaves some out. In the table there are some 380,000 clones, approximately 88% of which are singletons. Remarks on this clone: The same CDR3 also results from other DNA sequences found in this sample.

V was clipped by 3 bases and J by 4 bases, with 3 bases between them. This CDR3 contains 11 residues. The age range of participants was about 18 to 90 years, with residence in some 25 US areas. Researchers sorted participants into cohorts using their self-reported clinical history. This sequence joins TRBV12-3 or TRBV12-4 and TRBJ2-5; D not resolved. The TCR originated in a middle-aged woman with acute COVID-19. The sequencing input was PBMCs or T cells enriched from blood (not recorded which). This chain's CDR3 is CASSFRETQYF. CDR3 DNA sequence: TGTGCCAGCAGTTTTCGAGAGACCCAGTACTTC.